This passage covers 20 T cell receptor beta chains from one sample sequenced in a study of blood T cells in healthy people across ages. Next came a second PCR, run for roughly 6 to 11 cycles, which used a sample-barcoded 5' primer along with a J-beta primer mix. One entry per CDR3 protein, called by TCRdb with MiXCR from the 5' RACE reads. The sample has fewer than 950,000 distinct CDR3 sequences, 53% seen once; the top ten hold about 38%. Sequencing was done on a sample of blood. These receptors were collected from a man older than 75 in good health.

A few counts support this clonotype. CDR3 protein: CASSYSRVNTEAFF. In nucleotides, the CDR3 is TGTGCCAGCAGTTACTCGAGGGTGAACACTGAAGCTTTCTTT. This chain connects TRBV6-2 or TRBV6-3 to TRBJ1-1, with D unclear. Trimming removed 0 bases from V and 0 bases from J, with 5 bases in between. This CDR3 is 14 amino acids long. Germline V lookup: CDR1 MNHEY, CDR2 SVGEGT.

This clonotype came up a few times. The chain couples TRBV12-3 or TRBV12-4 to TRBJ1-1; TRBD1 matches at 8 bases. V was pared by 6 bases and J by 5 bases, with 5 bases of the junction left unmatched. This CDR3 has 13 amino acids. The CDR3 coding sequence is TGTGCCAGCAGGACAGGGGAGGGGACTGAAGCTTTCTTT. Amino acid sequence: CASRTGEGTEAFF.

J is TRBJ2-1 and V is TRBV20-1; 7 nucleotides agree with TRBD2. Germline trimming cut 5 bases from V and 12 bases from J; bases unmatched to any gene: 7. Looked up from germline, CDR1 is DFQATT and CDR2 is SNEGSKA (reference sequence). The CDR3 totals 11 residues. The CDR3 region has the DNA TGCAGTGCTCAATCCCCGGGGGGGCAGTTCTTC. Translation gives CSAQSPGGQFF.

Turning to this clonotype: Germline is not matched at one junction end, which may reflect a read error. V is TRBV5-4 and J is TRBJ2-6; no clear D. The CDR3 runs 16 residues. The germline CDR1 and CDR2 sequences are SGHNT and YYREEE (reference sequence). CDR3 DNA sequence: TGTGTCAGCAGCTTAAGAAATGAGCCTGGGGCCAACGTCCTGACTTTC. This sequence encodes CVSSLRNEPGANVLTF.

This clonotype came up a few times. V is TRBV7-9 and J is TRBJ2-3, with TRBD1 matching 8 bases. With V trimmed by 2 bases and J by 6 bases, 4 bases remained unmatched. This CDR3 contains 14 residues. The germline CDR1 and CDR2 sequences are SEHNR and FQNEAQ (reference sequence). CDR3 bases: TGTGCCAGCAGCTTAATACAGGGGGTGGATACGCAGTATTTT. Translated: CASSLIQGVDTQYF.

This clonotype was seen a handful of times. The CDR3 DNA sequence: TGTGCCAGCGGGGATCTAGGCCCCTACGAGCAGTACTTC. It translates to CASGDLGPYEQYF. This chain links TRBV6-2 or TRBV6-3 with TRBJ2-4; D is undetermined. The tail of the sequence fits TRBJ2-7 better, so the J call may be wrong. Germline CDR1 and CDR2: MNHEY and SVGEGT. The CDR3 spans 13 residues.

The chain has TRBV5-1 and TRBJ2-1; 10 bases are shared with TRBD2. J lost 8 bases, V lost 0 bases, and 5 bases had no gene match. Germline assignment: CDR1 SGHRS and CDR2 YFSETQ. This CDR3 region has 15 residues. The CDR3 reads CASSLGTSGGDEQFF. CDR3 DNA sequence: TGCGCCAGCAGCTTGGGGACTAGCGGAGGGGATGAGCAGTTCTTC.

The J gene is TRBJ2-5, the V gene TRBV6-5, with D unclear. The J call may be mistaken, given a closer DNA end match to TRBJ2-7. The CDR3 has 15 amino acids. Germline values: CDR1 MNHEY, CDR2 SVGAGI. The CDR3 DNA reads as TGTGCCAGCAGTTACTCGAGTCACAGTACCTACGAGCAGTACTTC. Translation gives CASSYSSHSTYEQYF.

The chain joins TRBV12-3 or TRBV12-4 to TRBJ2-7; 8 nucleotides line up with TRBD2. V trimming: 2 bases; J trimming: 0 bases; junction bases outside the gene matches: 3. CDR3 length equals 15 residues. The CDR3 region has the DNA TGTGCCAGCAGTTTAAGTAGCGGGGCCTCCTACGAGCAGTACTTC. This translates into CASSLSSGASYEQYF.

This clonotype was counted at least ten times. This rearrangement joins TRBV6-2 or TRBV6-3 to TRBJ2-7, with 8 bases lining up with TRBD2. This CDR3 region has 15 residues. V was clipped by 6 bases and J by 3 bases; unmatched bases: 10. Looked up from germline, CDR1 is MNHEY and CDR2 is SVGEGT. CDR3 sequence: CASSSRTSNHYEQYF. DNA for the CDR3: TGTGCCAGCAGCTCCCGGACTAGCAACCACTACGAGCAGTACTTC.

The chain has TRBV3-1 and TRBJ2-7; D call uncertain. Germline V CDR1 and CDR2: LGHDT, YNNKEL (reference sequence). Trimming removed 3 bases from V and 0 bases from J, with 12 bases in between. The CDR3 totals 15 residues. CDR3 region: CASSQQALTSYEQYF. The CDR3 DNA is TGTGCCAGCAGCCAGCAGGCCCTAACCTCCTACGAGCAGTACTTC.

The V call is TRBV15, the J call TRBJ1-1; the match to TRBD1 covers 7 bases. The CDR3 is 14 residues long. J was trimmed by 4 bases and V by 2 bases; bases with no gene match: 4. Germline V gene lookup returns CDR1 LNHNV and CDR2 YYDKDF (reference sequence). The CDR3 here is CATSRPQGSTEAFF. CDR3 DNA sequence: TGTGCCACCAGCAGACCACAGGGGTCCACTGAAGCTTTCTTT.

This clonotype was recorded a few times. The chain joins TRBV6-6 to TRBJ2-7, with D tentatively TRBD1 (7 bases). The germline V gene has CDR1 MNHNY and CDR2 SVGAGI (reference sequence). Trimming shortened V by 2 bases and J by 3 bases, and 14 bases separated the two germline ends. CDR3 length: 15 residues. The CDR3 region has the DNA TGTGCCAGCAGTTACCAGCAGGGGGGTTTCTACGAGCAGTACTTC. This gives the protein CASSYQQGGFYEQYF.

On this clonotype itself: A junction end diverges from the germline sequence, so it may reflect a read error. The rearrangement links TRBV2 to TRBJ1-2; D gene uncertain. Germline CDR1 reads SNHLY; CDR2 reads FYNNEI. The CDR3 runs 10 residues. The CDR3 spells CAGRLSGYTF. In DNA, the CDR3 is TGTGCCGGCAGGCTTTCTGGCTACACCTTC.

The sample holds a few counts of this clonotype. The chain recombines TRBV2 with TRBJ2-7; D unresolved. V lost 8 bases and J 2 bases, leaving 13 bases between the germline ends. The CDR3 covers 13 residues. Per the germline V gene, CDR1 is SNHLY and CDR2 is FYNNEI. The CDR3 region is CASLHAQTYEQYF. As DNA, the CDR3 is TGTGCCAGCCTGCACGCACAGACCTACGAGCAGTACTTC.

This clonotype was seen more than once but under ten times. This chain connects TRBV7-2 to TRBJ2-7; no reliable D call. The CDR3 extends over 14 amino acids. Germline V lookup: CDR1 SGHTA, CDR2 FQGNSA. Trimming pared 2 bases from V and 1 base from J, leaving 9 bases between. The CDR3 protein is CASSLNYGSYEQYF. CDR3 in DNA: TGTGCCAGCAGCTTAAATTACGGATCCTACGAGCAGTACTTC.

The chain uses TRBV4-1 and TRBJ2-1, with D possibly being TRBD2 (6 bases). Germline-derived CDR1 and CDR2 are MGHRA and YSYEKL. V lost 1 base and J 2 bases, leaving 12 bases between the germline ends. The length of the CDR3 is 16 residues. In nucleotides, the CDR3 is TGCGCCAGCAGCCAAGGACTAGGCGGAACCTACAATGAGCAGTTCTTC. Translating gives CASSQGLGGTYNEQFF.

This chain links TRBV6-1 with TRBJ2-1; TRBD2 agrees at 8 bases. This CDR3 is built from 14 residues. CDR1 and CDR2 (germline): MNHNS, SASEGT. After removal of 7 bases from V and 8 bases from J, the junction contained 10 bases not matched to a gene. In DNA form, the CDR3 reads TGTGCCAGCAACCCCGGGACTAGGGGTCATGAGCAGTTCTTC. It encodes CASNPGTRGHEQFF.

V is TRBV5-1 and J is TRBJ2-5; the match to TRBD1 covers 7 bases. J was trimmed by 3 bases and V by 7 bases; bases with no gene match: 9. The CDR3 runs 14 residues. Germline V gene lookup returns CDR1 SGHRS and CDR2 YFSETQ. This CDR3 reads CASLEQGSKETQYF. CDR3 coding DNA: TGCGCCAGCCTAGAACAGGGGTCGAAAGAGACCCAGTACTTC.

V usage is TRBV7-9 and J usage is TRBJ2-1, with TRBD2 matching over 7 bases. The ends lost 5 bases at V and 2 bases at J; junction bases unmatched: 9. The CDR3 totals 16 residues. CDR1 SEHNR and CDR2 FQNEAQ come from the germline V gene (reference sequence). The CDR3 bases are TGTGCCAGCAGCCCCAAAGAGCGGGATCCCTACAATGAGCAGTTCTTC. Its protein is CASSPKERDPYNEQFF.